The 13 T cell receptor beta chains below were found in one sample sequenced in a study of blood T cell repertoires in COVID-19. The method was immunoSEQ multiplex PCR; TCRdb's version includes in-frame clones alone and lacks a portion of them. The data show about 210,000 clones, roughly nine tenths seen once. Material: peripheral blood. The receptors were gathered from a man aged 40-49 years with acute or convalescent COVID-19.

The J gene is TRBJ1-1, the V gene TRBV13; D is unclear. Deletions cut 5 bases from V and 1 base from J, with 11 bases between. The germline gives CDR1 PRHDT, CDR2 FYEKMQ (reference sequence). The CDR3 totals 14 residues. The CDR3: CASSLFTENTEAFF. The CDR3 nucleotides read TGTGCCAGCAGCCTTTTTACAGAGAACACTGAAGCTTTCTTT.

The gene calls are TRBV28 and TRBJ1-5; D is unclear. Germline assignment: CDR1 MDHEN and CDR2 SYDVKM. V lost 3 bases and J 3 bases, leaving 18 bases between the germline ends. The CDR3 totals 17 residues. The CDR3: CASSFVGSPEYNQPQHF. The CDR3 bases are TGTGCCAGCAGTTTCGTCGGGTCCCCTGAATACAATCAGCCCCAGCATTTT.

The V gene is TRBV28, the J gene TRBJ2-5; 7 positions match TRBD1. This CDR3 has 14 residues. Germline CDR1 and CDR2: MDHEN and SYDVKM. With V trimmed by 8 bases and J by 1 base, 7 bases remained unmatched. CDR3 in DNA: TGTGCCAGCGGGGACAGTTCCCCCCAAGAGACCCAGTACTTC. This gives the protein CASGDSSPQETQYF.

V usage is TRBV7-6 and J usage is TRBJ2-1; D gene uncertain. Germline V lookup: CDR1 SGHVS, CDR2 FNYEAQ. The CDR3 covers 11 residues. V gave up 3 bases and J gave up 10 bases, with 7 bases separating them. The CDR3 DNA is TGTGCCAGCAGCTTTAATGAGGAGCAGTTCTTC. Its translation is CASSFNEEQFF.

The rearrangement joins TRBV7-9 to TRBJ1-1; D call uncertain. The germline V gene encodes CDR1 SEHNR and CDR2 FQNEAQ (reference sequence). Trimming took off 5 bases at V and 4 bases at J, with 17 bases between the two ends. The CDR3 has 15 amino acids. In DNA form, the CDR3 reads TGTGCCAGCAGCCCCCTCGGGGAGGTTAGCACTGAAGCTTTCTTT. This sequence encodes CASSPLGEVSTEAFF. Drawing the rest from reference TRBV7-9 and TRBJ1-1, the complete variable domain is DTGVSQNPRHKITKRGQNVTFRCDPISEHNRLYWYRQTLGQGPEFLTYFQNEAQLEKSRLLSDRFSAERPKGSFSTLEIQRTEQGDSAMYLCASSPLGEVSTEAFFGQGTRLTVV.

This clone appeared a single time. This rearrangement joins TRBV28 to TRBJ2-7; possibly TRBD2 for D (6 bases). The V and J ends lost 3 bases and 3 bases respectively, with 15 bases between them. The CDR3 has 15 residues. Germline loops: CDR1 MDHEN, CDR2 SYDVKM. CDR3 protein: CASSFQGGRIYEQYF. In DNA form, the CDR3 reads TGTGCCAGCAGTTTCCAGGGAGGACGGATCTACGAGCAGTACTTC.

This clone was recorded only once. The chain has TRBV6-5 and TRBJ2-2; TRBD1 agrees at 10 bases. The germline V gene encodes CDR1 MNHEY and CDR2 SVGAGI. The CDR3 loop spans 15 amino acids. V was clipped by 4 bases and J by 7 bases; unmatched bases: 6. CDR3 amino acids: CASSFRDRGFGELFF. DNA for the CDR3: TGTGCCAGCAGTTTCCGGGACAGGGGTTTCGGGGAGCTGTTTTTT.

The chain recombines TRBV28 with TRBJ1-2, with 7 bases fitting TRBD1. Germline V gives CDR1 MDHEN, CDR2 SYDVKM. The CDR3 sequence is 14 residues long. V shed 8 bases, J shed 7 bases, and the junction held 13 bases outside the gene matches. CDR3 in amino acids: CASGLSDRVPGYTF. Written as DNA, the CDR3 is TGTGCCAGCGGACTGTCAGACAGGGTACCTGGCTACACCTTC.

The V and J genes are TRBV6-6 and TRBJ2-1, with TRBD1 as a possible D gene (6 bases). The germline V and J ends were trimmed by 7 bases and 4 bases, with 14 bases remaining between them. The length of the CDR3 is 14 residues. Germline V CDR1 and CDR2: MNHNY, SVGAGI (reference sequence). The CDR3 region is CASTNPDRYNEQFF. The CDR3 nucleotides are TGTGCCAGCACCAATCCGGACAGATACAATGAGCAGTTCTTC.

The chain carries TRBV5-1 and TRBJ2-3; D possibly corresponds to TRBD1 (6 bases). This CDR3 contains 16 residues. Per the germline V gene, CDR1 is SGHRS and CDR2 is YFSETQ. The V gene lost 0 bases and the J gene lost 0 bases, with 11 bases spanning the gap. The CDR3 loop reads CASSLGTEPSTDTQYF. The CDR3, as DNA: TGCGCCAGCAGCTTGGGGACAGAACCTAGCACAGATACGCAGTATTTT.

The chain couples TRBV15 to TRBJ2-7; possibly TRBD1 for D (8 bases). Per the germline V gene, CDR1 is LNHNV and CDR2 is YYDKDF (reference sequence). The CDR3 spans 15 residues. Trimming stripped 2 bases from V and 5 bases from J, with 16 bases between. The CDR3, as DNA: TGTGCCACCAGCAGAACTAGGACAGGGAGGGACGAGCAGTACTTC. This sequence encodes CATSRTRTGRDEQYF.

This clone was counted ten times or more. V gene TRBV6-5 combines with J gene TRBJ1-2, with D unclear. V gave up 7 bases and J gave up 4 bases, with 16 bases separating them. The germline V gene encodes CDR1 MNHEY and CDR2 SVGAGI. The CDR3 consists of 14 residues. The CDR3 loop is CASIVSREGYGYTF. The CDR3 coding sequence is TGTGCCAGCATAGTGAGCAGAGAGGGCTATGGCTACACCTTC.

This rearrangement joins TRBV4-1 to TRBJ2-1; TRBD2 matches at 8 bases. After removal of 1 base from V and 8 bases from J, the junction contained 10 bases not matched to a gene. Germline loops: CDR1 MGHRA, CDR2 YSYEKL. This CDR3 spans 16 amino acids. The CDR3, as DNA: TGCGCCAGCAGCCAAGTAAGCGGGAGAGTTGAAGATGAGCAGTTCTTC. This codes for CASSQVSGRVEDEQFF.